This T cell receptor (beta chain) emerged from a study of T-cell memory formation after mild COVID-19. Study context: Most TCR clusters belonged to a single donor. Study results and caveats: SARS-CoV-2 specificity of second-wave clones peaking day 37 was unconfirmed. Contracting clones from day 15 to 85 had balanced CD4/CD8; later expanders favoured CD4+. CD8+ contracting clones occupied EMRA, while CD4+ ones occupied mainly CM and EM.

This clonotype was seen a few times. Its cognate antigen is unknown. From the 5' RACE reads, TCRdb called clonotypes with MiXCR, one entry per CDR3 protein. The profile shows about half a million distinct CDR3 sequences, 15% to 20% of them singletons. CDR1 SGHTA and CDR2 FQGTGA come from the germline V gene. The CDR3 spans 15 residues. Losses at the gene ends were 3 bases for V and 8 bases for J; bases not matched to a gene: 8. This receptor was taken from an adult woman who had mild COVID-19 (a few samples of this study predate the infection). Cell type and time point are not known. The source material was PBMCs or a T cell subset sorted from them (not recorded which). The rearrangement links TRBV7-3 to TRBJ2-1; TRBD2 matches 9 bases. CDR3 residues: CASSFVAGGEDEQFF. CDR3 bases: TGTGCCAGCAGCTTCGTCGCGGGAGGGGAGGATGAGCAGTTCTTC.